The source of this TCR beta chain is a study of post-analysis software for immune sequencing data. This clonotype was recorded once. Its cognate antigen is unknown. Broader study findings: The study found TRBV5-6, TRBV5-1 and TRBV20-1 among several TRBV segments more frequent in patients than controls.

Each TCR beta cDNA library carried unique molecular identifiers. TCRdb re-called the PCR reads with MiXCR, one entry per CDR3 protein. This table holds roughly 160,000 distinct CDR3 sequences, roughly 34% found once. CDR3 length: 13 amino acids. Between the trimmed V and J ends, which lost 0 bases and 8 bases, there was a span of 10 bases. The germline gives CDR1 MRHNA, CDR2 SNTAGT. This receptor was obtained from a girl aged 10 to 17 with multiple sclerosis. The chain uses TRBV6-4 and TRBJ1-1, with a tentative D call TRBD1 (6 bases). The sequenced sample was blood, obtained after autologous hematopoietic stem cell transplantation. The CDR3 here is CASSDSPGTEAFF. The DNA of the CDR3 is TGTGCCAGCAGTGACTCCCCGGGGACAGAAGCTTTCTTT.